This TCR gamma chain was retrieved from a study of gammadelta T cells in human blood (dated by TCRdb to 2020 to 2022). Based on its abundance in the sample, this clone is large (0.1 to 1%). The antigen it binds to is not known. The sample holds no much larger clone one base away, and base qualities are not on file. Library preparation used RT-PCR. The reads were generated on an Illumina MiSeq. Via CATT, TCRdb reprocessed the public reads, and rows with identical DNA were then joined. In this sample the table shows fewer than 400 gamma-chain clones, roughly 2.5% of which occur a single time. Around 31% of the sample is taken by the ten largest. Broader findings and caveats from the paper: The study reported that microbial exposure appeared to drive polyclonal expansion of innate gamma-delta T cells immediately after birth.

From V the trimming removes 1 base and from J it removes 10 bases, while the gene matches leave 0 bases of the junction unaccounted for. Sequences EGSTGY (CDR1) and YDSYTSSV (CDR2) are obtained from the germline V gene. CDR3 length: 11 amino acids, cysteine to phenylalanine. The read is trimmed to its CDR3 DNA, 33 bases read in frame from base 1. The TCR was taken from a human donor. The specimen sequenced was non-Vgamma9Vdelta2 gamma-delta T cells from adult blood. The chain joins TRGV4 to TRGJP1. CDR3 protein: CATWDGWFKIF. The DNA sequence is as follows: TGTGCCACCTGGGATGGTTGGTTCAAGATATTT.